This TCR beta chain comes out of a study of T cells after yellow fever vaccination. Study-wide background: For low cell numbers, libraries were made with SMART-Seq v4 Ultra Low Input.

This clonotype occurred a few times. Its matching antigen is unknown. TCRdb redid the calling of the 5' RACE reads with MiXCR, one entry per CDR3 protein. The table includes some 560,000 distinct CDR3 sequences, roughly 21% detected once. General study results and limits: Clonotypes appearing in both CD4 and CD8 compartments existed, and their share was small. Researchers cautioned that FACS-sorted repertoires could harbor abundant clonotypes contaminating from the bulk population. Once the booster was given, most primary-vaccination clones reappeared, at more than 95% for CD4 and around 90% for CD8.

The germline V and J ends were trimmed by 6 bases and 1 base, with 13 bases remaining between them. Germline assignment: CDR1 KGHSH and CDR2 LQKENI. CDR3 length: 15 residues. This TCR derives from a man aged 25 to 40 who received the YFV17D yellow fever vaccine. The J gene is TRBJ1-5, the V gene TRBV18; TRBD1 might be the D (5 bases). The sample here was PBMCs, taken 15 days after the yellow fever booster vaccination. CDR3 bases: TGTGCCAGCTCCCCCGGACGGGGCAGCAATCAGCCCCAGCATTTT. It codes for CASSPGRGSNQPQHF.